This TCR beta chain emerged from a study of T cells in Graves' hyperthyroidism and ophthalmopathy. Study overall: Before any treatment, at initial diagnosis, peripheral blood was collected.

This clonotype was seen repeatedly, ten times or more. Its antigen is unidentified. RNA transcripts provided the source from which TCR beta CDR3 regions were amplified. RT-PCR in the first round (using the HTBI primer set) targeted the TCR CDR3. TCRdb fed the multiplex PCR reads into MiXCR, producing one record per CDR3 protein. The sample lists fewer than 450,000 distinct CDR3 sequences, 13% to 15% occurring once. The CDR3 runs 13 residues. Germline V gene sequence: CDR1 SGHTA, CDR2 FQGNSA. Deletions cut 5 bases from V and 2 bases from J, with 10 bases between. Broader study findings: Classification by a 13 V-J model distinguished ophthalmopathy from stable hyperthyroidism.

The clonotype comes from an older woman with Graves' ophthalmopathy. Material: blood. The V and J genes are TRBV7-2 and TRBJ2-7; D gene unclear. CDR3 residues: CASSPSWTYEQYF. Written as DNA, the CDR3 is TGTGCCAGCAGCCCAAGCTGGACCTACGAGCAGTACTTC.